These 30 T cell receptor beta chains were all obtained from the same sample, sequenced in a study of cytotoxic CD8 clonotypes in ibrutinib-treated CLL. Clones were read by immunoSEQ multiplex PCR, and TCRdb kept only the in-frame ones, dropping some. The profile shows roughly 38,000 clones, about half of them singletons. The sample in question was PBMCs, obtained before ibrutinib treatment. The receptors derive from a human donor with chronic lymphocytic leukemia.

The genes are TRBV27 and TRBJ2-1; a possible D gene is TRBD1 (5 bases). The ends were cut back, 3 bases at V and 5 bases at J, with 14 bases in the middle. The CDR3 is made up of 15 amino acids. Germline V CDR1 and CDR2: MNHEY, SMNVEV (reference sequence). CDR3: CASSFLLDRDNEQFF. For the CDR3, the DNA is TGTGCCAGCAGTTTCTTACTCGACAGAGACAATGAGCAGTTCTTC.

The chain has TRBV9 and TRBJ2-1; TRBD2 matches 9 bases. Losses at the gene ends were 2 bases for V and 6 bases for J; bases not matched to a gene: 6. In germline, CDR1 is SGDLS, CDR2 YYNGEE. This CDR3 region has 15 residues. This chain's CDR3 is CASSVAAGGRNEQFF. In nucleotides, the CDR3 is TGTGCCAGCAGCGTGGCGGCGGGGGGGCGCAATGAGCAGTTCTTC.

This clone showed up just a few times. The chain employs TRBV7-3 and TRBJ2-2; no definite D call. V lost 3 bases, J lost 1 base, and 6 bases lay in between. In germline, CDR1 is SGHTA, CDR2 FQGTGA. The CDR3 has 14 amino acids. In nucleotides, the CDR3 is TGTGCCAGCAGCTTTCATTGGAACACCGGGGAGCTGTTTTTT. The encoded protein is CASSFHWNTGELFF.

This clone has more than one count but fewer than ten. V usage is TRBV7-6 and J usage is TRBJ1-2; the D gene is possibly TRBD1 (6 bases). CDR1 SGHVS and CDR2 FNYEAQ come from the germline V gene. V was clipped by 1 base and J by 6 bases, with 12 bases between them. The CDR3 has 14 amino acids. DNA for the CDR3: TGTGCCAGCAGCTTAGATCCGGGGGCGCATGGCTACACCTTC. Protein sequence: CASSLDPGAHGYTF.

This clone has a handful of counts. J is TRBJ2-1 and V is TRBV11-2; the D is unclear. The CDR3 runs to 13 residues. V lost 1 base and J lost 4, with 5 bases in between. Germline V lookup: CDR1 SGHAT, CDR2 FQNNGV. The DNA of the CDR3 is TGTGCCAGCAGCTTAGCGCTGTACAATGAGCAGTTCTTC. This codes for CASSLALYNEQFF.

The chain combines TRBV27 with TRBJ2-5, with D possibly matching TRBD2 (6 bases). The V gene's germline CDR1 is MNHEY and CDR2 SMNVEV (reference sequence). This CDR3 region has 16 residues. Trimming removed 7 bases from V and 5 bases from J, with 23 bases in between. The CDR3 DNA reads TGTGCCAGCAACTGGGGGATATTGGGGACTCCTGAGACCCAGTACTTC. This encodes CASNWGILGTPETQYF.

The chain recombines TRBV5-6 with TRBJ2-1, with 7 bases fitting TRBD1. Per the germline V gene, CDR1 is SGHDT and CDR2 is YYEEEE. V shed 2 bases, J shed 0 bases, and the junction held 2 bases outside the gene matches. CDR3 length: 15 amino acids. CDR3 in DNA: TGTGCCAGCAGCTTCAGGGGGTTCTCCTACAATGAGCAGTTCTTC. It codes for CASSFRGFSYNEQFF. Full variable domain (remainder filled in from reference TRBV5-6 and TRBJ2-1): DAGVTQSPTHLIKTRGQQVTLRCSPKSGHDTVSWYQQALGQGPQFIFQYYEEEERQRGNFPDRFSGHQFPNYSSELNVNALLLGDSALYLCASSFRGFSYNEQFFGPGTRLTVL.

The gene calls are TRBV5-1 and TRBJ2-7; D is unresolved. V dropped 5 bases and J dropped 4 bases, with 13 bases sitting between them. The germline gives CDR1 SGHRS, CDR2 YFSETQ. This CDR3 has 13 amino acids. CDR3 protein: CASRGYGVYEQYF. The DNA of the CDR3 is TGCGCCAGCAGAGGGTATGGGGTGTACGAGCAGTACTTC.

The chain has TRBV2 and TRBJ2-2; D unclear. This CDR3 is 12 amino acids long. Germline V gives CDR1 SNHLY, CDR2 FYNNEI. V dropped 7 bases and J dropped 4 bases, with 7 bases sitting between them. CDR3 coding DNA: TGTGCCAGCAATACCTTCACCGGGGAGCTGTTTTTT. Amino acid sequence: CASNTFTGELFF.

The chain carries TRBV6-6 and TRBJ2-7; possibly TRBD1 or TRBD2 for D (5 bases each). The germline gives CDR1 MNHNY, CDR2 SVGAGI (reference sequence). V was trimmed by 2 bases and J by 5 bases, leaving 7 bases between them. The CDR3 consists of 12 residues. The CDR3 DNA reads TGTGCCAGCAGTTACGTGGGGGACGAGCAGTACTTC. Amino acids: CASSYVGDEQYF.

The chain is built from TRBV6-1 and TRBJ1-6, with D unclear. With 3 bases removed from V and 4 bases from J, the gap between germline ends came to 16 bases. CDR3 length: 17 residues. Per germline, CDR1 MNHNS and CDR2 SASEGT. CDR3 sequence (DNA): TGTGCCAGCAGTGACCGGGTCTCCACCGATTATAATTCACCCCTCCACTTT. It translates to CASSDRVSTDYNSPLHF.

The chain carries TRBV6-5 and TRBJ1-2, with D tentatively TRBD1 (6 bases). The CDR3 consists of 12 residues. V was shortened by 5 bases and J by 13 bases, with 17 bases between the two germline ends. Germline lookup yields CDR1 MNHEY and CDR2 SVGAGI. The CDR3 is CASSLWTAGGTF. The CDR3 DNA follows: TGTGCCAGCAGTCTATGGACAGCGGGAGGCACCTTC.

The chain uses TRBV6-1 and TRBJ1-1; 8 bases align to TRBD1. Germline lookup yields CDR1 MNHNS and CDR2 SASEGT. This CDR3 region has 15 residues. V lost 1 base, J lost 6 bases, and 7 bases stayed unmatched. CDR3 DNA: TGTGCCAGCAGTGAAGGACAGGGGTTTAATCCTGAAGCTTTCTTT. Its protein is CASSEGQGFNPEAFF.

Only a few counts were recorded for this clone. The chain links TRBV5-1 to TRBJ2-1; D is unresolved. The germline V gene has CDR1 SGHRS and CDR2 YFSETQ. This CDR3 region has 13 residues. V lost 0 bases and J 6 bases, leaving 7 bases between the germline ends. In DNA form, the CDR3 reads TGCGCCAGCAGCTTGGACTGGGGCAATGAGCAGTTCTTC. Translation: CASSLDWGNEQFF.

CDR3 sequence (DNA): TGTGCCAGCAGCTTAACCCCCCAGGGAGGGACTAATGAGCAGTTCTTC. Translated: CASSLTPQGGTNEQFF. This sequence joins TRBV7-3 and TRBJ2-1; 7 bases are shared with TRBD2. The V gene end was trimmed by 0 bases and the J gene end by 7 bases; junction bases not matched to a gene: 9. The CDR3 sequence is 16 residues long. Germline lookup yields CDR1 SGHTA and CDR2 FQGTGA.

The CDR3 region is CASSGTSGGDIAKNIQYF. The DNA for the CDR3 is TGTGCCAGCAGCGGAACTAGCGGGGGGGACATAGCCAAAAACATTCAGTACTTC. The V and J genes are TRBV7-8 and TRBJ2-4; 13 bases are shared with TRBD2. The V segment lost 5 bases and the J segment 0 bases; nucleotides outside the gene matches: 7. Germline V gene lookup returns CDR1 SGHVS and CDR2 FQNEAQ. The CDR3 has 18 residues.

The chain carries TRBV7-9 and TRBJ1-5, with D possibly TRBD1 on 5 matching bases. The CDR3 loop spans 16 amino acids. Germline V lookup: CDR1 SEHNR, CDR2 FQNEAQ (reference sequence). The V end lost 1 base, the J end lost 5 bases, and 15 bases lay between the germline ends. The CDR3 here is CASSLVTGRVYQPQHF. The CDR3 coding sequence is TGTGCCAGCAGCTTAGTTACGGGGCGCGTTTATCAGCCCCAGCATTTT.

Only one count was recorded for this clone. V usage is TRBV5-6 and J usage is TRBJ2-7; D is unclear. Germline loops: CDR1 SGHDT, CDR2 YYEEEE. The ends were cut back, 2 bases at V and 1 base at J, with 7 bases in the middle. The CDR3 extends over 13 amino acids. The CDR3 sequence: CASSLGQSYEQYF. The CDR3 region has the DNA TGTGCCAGCAGCTTAGGCCAGTCCTACGAGCAGTACTTC. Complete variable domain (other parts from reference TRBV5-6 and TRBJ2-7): DAGVTQSPTHLIKTRGQQVTLRCSPKSGHDTVSWYQQALGQGPQFIFQYYEEEERQRGNFPDRFSGHQFPNYSSELNVNALLLGDSALYLCASSLGQSYEQYFGPGTRLTVT.

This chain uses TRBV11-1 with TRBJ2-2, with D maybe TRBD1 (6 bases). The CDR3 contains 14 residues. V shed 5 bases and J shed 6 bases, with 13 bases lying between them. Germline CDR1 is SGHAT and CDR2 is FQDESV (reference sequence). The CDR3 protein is CASSAHRAPGELFF. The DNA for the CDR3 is TGTGCCAGCAGCGCCCACAGGGCCCCCGGGGAGCTGTTTTTT.

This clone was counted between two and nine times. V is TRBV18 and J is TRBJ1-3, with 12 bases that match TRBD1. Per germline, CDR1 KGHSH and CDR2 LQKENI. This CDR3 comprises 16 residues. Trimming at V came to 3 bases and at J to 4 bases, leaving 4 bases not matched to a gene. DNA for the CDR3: TGTGCCAGCTCACCCGGGGACAGGGGGCGAGGAAACACCATATATTTT. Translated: CASSPGDRGRGNTIYF.

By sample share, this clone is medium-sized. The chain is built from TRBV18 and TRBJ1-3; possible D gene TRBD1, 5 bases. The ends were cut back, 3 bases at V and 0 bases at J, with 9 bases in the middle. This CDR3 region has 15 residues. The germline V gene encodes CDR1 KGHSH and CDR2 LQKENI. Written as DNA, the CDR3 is TGTGCCAGCTCACCGGACATCTCCTCTGGAAACACCATATATTTT. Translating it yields CASSPDISSGNTIYF. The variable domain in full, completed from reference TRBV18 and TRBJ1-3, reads NAGVMQNPRHLVRRRGQEARLRCSPMKGHSHVYWYRQLPEEGLKFMVYLQKENIIDESGMPKERFSAEFPKEGPSILRIQQVVRGDSAAYFCASSPDISSGNTIYFGEGSWLTVV.

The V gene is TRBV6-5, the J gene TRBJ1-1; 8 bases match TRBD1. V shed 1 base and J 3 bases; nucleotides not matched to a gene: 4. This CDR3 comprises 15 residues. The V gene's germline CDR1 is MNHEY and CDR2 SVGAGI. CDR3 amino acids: CASSYYQGAYTEAFF. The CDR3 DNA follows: TGTGCCAGCAGTTACTACCAGGGGGCTTACACTGAAGCTTTCTTT.

In DNA, the CDR3 is TGCGCCAGCAGCCCCATGACTAGCGGGCGGAACACCGGGGAGCTGTTTTTT. Amino acid sequence: CASSPMTSGRNTGELFF. V gene TRBV4-1 combines with J gene TRBJ2-2, with 10 bases lining up with TRBD2. The V and J ends lost 4 bases and 1 base, in that order; junction bases with no gene match: 6. CDR3 length: 17 residues. CDR1 and CDR2 from the germline V gene are MGHRA and YSYEKL.

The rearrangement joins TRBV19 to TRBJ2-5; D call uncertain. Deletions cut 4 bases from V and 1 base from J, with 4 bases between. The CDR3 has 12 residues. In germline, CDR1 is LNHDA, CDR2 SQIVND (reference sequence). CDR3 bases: TGTGCCAGTAGTAGCTCCCAAGAGACCCAGTACTTC. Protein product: CASSSSQETQYF.

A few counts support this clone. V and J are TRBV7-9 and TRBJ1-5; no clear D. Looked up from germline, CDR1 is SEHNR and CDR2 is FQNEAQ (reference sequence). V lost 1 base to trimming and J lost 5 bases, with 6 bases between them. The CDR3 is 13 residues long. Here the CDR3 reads CASSLVVDQPQHF. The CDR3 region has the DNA TGTGCCAGCAGCTTAGTTGTCGATCAGCCCCAGCATTTT.

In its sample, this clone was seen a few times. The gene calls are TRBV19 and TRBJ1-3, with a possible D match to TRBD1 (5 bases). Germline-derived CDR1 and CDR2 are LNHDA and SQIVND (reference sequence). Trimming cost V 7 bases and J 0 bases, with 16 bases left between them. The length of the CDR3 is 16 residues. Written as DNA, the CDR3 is TGTGCCAGTACCGCAGGGTCCGGTCCCTCTGGAAACACCATATATTTT. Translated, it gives CASTAGSGPSGNTIYF.

CDR3 sequence: CASSKAPFDQPQHF. The DNA for the CDR3 is TGTGCCAGCAGCAAAGCGCCATTCGATCAGCCCCAGCATTTT. The chain recombines TRBV21-1 with TRBJ1-5. TRBV21-1 is reported as a pseudogene. The length of the CDR3 is 14 residues.

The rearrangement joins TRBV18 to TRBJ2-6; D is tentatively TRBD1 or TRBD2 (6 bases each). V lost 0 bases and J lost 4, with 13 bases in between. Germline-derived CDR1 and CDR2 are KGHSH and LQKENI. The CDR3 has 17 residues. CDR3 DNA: TGTGCCAGCTCACCACCTACCGGGGGCGGCGGGGCCAACGTCCTGACTTTC. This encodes CASSPPTGGGGANVLTF.

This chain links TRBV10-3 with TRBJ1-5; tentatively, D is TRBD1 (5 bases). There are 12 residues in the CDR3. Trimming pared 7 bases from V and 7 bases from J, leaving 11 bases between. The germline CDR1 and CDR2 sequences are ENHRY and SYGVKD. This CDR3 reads CAIMTEGQPQHF. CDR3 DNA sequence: TGTGCCATCATGACAGAGGGGCAGCCCCAGCATTTT.

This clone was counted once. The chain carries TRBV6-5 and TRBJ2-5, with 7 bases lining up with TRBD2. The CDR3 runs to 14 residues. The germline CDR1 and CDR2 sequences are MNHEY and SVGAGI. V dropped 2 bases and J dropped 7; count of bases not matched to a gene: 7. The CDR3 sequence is CASSYVGRVGTQYF. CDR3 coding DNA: TGTGCCAGCAGTTACGTGGGGAGGGTCGGGACCCAGTACTTC.